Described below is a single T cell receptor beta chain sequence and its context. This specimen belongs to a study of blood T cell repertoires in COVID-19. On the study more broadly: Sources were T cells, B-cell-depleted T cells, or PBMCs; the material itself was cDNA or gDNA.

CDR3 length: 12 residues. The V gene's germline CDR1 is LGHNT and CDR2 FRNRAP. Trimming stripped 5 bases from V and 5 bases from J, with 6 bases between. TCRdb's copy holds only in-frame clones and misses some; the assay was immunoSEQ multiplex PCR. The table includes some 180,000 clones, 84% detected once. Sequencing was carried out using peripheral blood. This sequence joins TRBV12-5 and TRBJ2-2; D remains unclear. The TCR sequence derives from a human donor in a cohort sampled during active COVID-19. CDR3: CASGGGTGELFF. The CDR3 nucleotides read TGTGCTAGTGGTGGCGGTACCGGGGAGCTGTTTTTT.